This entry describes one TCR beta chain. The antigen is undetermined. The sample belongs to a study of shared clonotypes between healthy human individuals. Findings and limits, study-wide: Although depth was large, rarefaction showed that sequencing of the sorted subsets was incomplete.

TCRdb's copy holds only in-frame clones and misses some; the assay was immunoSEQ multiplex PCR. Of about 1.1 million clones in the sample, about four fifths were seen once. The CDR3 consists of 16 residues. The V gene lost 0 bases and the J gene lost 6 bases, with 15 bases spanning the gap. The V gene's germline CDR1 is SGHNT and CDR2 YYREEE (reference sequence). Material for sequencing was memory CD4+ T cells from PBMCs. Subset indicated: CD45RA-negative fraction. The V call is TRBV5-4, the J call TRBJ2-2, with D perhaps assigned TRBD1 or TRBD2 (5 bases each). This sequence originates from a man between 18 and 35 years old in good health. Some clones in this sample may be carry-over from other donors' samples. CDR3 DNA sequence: TGTGCCAGCAGCTTGGGCTGGGGGAGTGCGGCCGGGGAGCTGTTTTTT. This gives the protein CASSLGWGSAAGELFF. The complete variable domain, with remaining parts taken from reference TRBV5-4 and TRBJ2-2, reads ETGVTQSPTHLIKTRGQQVTLRCSSQSGHNTVSWYQQALGQGPQFIFQYYREEENGRGNFPPRFSGLQFPNYSSELNVNALELDDSALYLCASSLGWGSAAGELFFGEGSRLTVL.